This T cell receptor beta chain was captured by sequencing in a study of T-cell memory formation after mild COVID-19 (dated by TCRdb to about 2021). General notes on the study: TCR sequence clusters from the two donors were largely donor specific. Longitudinal TCRalpha and TCRbeta repertoire sequencing tracked T-cell clones expanding and contracting after mild COVID-19 in a couple of donors. The cohort was made up of two young adult volunteers, one female and one male, who were previously healthy. Summary of the overall study and its limitations: Contracting CD4+ clones were located mainly in the CM and EM memory subsets, whereas CD8+ clones were found to be enriched in EMRA. Only two mild cases were covered in the study, and larger cohorts including severe cases with pre-infection samples were considered necessary. SARS-CoV-2 specificity of the second-wave clones peaking on day 37 was not confirmed. Some responding clones were detected in pre-infection memory, suggesting pre-existing cross-reactive memory T cells joined the SARS-CoV-2 response. Clones that contracted from day 15 to 85 showed balanced CD4/CD8 phenotypes, whereas a second wave of clones that expanded from day 15 to 37 leaned towards CD4+.

Ficoll-Paque density gradient centrifugation was the method used to isolate PBMCs. The CDR3 runs 15 residues from the cysteine to the phenylalanine. Solely the CDR3 DNA is kept, with 45 bases framed from the first base. After removal of 5 bases from V and 3 bases from J, the junction retains 3 bases not matched to a gene. Taken from the germline V gene, the CDR1 and CDR2 loops are SGHTA and FQGNSA. Details on this clonotype: What antigen it recognizes has not been identified. Base qualities are missing; no much larger clone stands one base away.

The reads were generated on an Illumina NovaSeq 6000. TCRalpha and TCRbeta cDNA libraries were built by 5'RACE with constant-segment primers, adding sample barcodes and unique molecular identifiers. Trizol reagent was used to extract RNA from every sample. Libraries were amplified in two PCR steps, with a second sample barcode and Illumina TruSeq adapters added in the second step. Sequencing of libraries was performed on an Illumina NovaSeq with 2 x 150 bp paired-end reads. The paper's data handling went like this. The reads were demultiplexed and collapsed into UMI-guided consensus sequences using migec v1.2.7. Using mixcr v2.1.11, UMI consensuses were aligned to TRA and TRB V and J templates and then assembled into clonotypes. A clonotype was counted as expanded or contracted only when both edgeR and NoisET called the clonotype significant, with the noise models trained on biological replicates. For edgeR calls, a false discovery rate-adjusted p below 0.01 and a log2 fold-change threshold of 1 were applied. As an exploratory analysis of dynamics, PCA with hierarchical clustering was applied to max-normalized trajectories of the 1000 most abundant clonotypes. The CD4 or CD8 phenotype of responding clones was assigned using the separately sequenced CD4+ and CD8+ repertoires. The public reads were reanalyzed by TCRdb: fastp trimming at Q25, MiXCR alignment, in-frame beta chains only. Rows are unified per CDR3 protein, each entry keeping the most common DNA and genes. The V and J calls and clone size come from TCRdb's table, not from the authors' own analysis. Recorded for this sample are some 350,000 distinct CDR3 sequences; more than 15% of them occurred a single time. The ten largest clonotypes hold under 25% of the sample.

The V and J segments used are TRBV7-2 and TRBJ2-3, and TRBD2 aligns with 12 junction nucleotides. This receptor was identified in a man between 18 and 29 years old who had mild COVID-19 (a few samples of this study predate the infection). The sample titles of this study are shuffled in the database, so cell type and time point are left out; the donor was told from shared clones. The sample was PBMCs or a T cell subset sorted from them (not recorded which). The encoded CDR3 is CASSRGTSGTDTQYF. The bases are TGTGCCAGCAGCCGCGGGACTAGCGGGACAGATACGCAGTATTTT.